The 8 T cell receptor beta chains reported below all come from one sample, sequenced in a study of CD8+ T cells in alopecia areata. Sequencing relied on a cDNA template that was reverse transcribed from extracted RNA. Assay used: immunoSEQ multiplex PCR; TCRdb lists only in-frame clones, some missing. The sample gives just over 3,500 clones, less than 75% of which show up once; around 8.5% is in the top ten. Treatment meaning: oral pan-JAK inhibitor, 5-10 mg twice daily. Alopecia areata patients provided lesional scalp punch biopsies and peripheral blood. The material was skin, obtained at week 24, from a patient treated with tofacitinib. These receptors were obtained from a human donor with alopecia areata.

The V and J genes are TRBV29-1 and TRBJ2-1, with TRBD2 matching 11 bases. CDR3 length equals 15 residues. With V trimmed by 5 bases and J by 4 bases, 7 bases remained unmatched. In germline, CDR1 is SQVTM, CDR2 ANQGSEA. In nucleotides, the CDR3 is TGCAGCGTTTCCTTCACTAGCGGGGGATACAATGAGCAGTTCTTC. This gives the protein CSVSFTSGGYNEQFF.

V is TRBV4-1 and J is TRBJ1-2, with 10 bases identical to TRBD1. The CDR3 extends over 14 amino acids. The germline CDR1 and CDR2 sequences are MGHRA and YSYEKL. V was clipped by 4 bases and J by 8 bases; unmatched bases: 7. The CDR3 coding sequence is TGCGCCAGCAGCCCCCGGGACAGGGGAGTGGGCTACACCTTC. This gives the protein CASSPRDRGVGYTF.

CDR3 bases: TGCGCCAGCAGCTTTTCGACCGCCTACACAGATACGCAGTATTTT. Its protein product is CASSFSTAYTDTQYF. V gene TRBV5-1 combines with J gene TRBJ2-3, with D hard to call. Germline loops: CDR1 SGHRS, CDR2 YFSETQ. V lost 2 bases to trimming and J lost 2 bases, with 12 bases between them. CDR3 size: 15 residues.

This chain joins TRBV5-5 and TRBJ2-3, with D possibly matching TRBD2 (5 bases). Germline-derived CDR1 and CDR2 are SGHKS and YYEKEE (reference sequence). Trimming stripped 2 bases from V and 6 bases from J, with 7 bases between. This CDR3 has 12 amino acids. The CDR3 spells CASSFPGDTQYF. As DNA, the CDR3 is TGTGCCAGCAGCTTCCCGGGGGATACGCAGTATTTT.

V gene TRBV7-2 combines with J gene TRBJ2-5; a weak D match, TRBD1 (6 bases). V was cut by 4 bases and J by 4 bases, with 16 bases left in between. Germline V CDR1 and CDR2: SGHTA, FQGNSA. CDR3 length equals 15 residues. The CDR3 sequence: CASSSSTGGGETQYF. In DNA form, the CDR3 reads TGTGCCAGCAGCTCTTCGACAGGAGGAGGAGAGACCCAGTACTTC.

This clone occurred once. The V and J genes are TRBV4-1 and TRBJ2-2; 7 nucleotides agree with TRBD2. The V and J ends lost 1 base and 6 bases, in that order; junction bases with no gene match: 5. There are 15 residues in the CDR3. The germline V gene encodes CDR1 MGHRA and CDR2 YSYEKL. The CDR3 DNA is TGCGCCAGCAGCCAAGGTGACCGGGAGGCCGGGGAGCTGTTTTTT. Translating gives CASSQGDREAGELFF.

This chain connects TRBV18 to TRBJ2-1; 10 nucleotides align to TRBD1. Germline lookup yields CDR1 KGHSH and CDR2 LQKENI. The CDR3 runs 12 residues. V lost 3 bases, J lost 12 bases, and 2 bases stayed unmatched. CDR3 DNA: TGTGCCAGCTCACCCGGACAGGGGGTGCAGTTCTTC. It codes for CASSPGQGVQFF.

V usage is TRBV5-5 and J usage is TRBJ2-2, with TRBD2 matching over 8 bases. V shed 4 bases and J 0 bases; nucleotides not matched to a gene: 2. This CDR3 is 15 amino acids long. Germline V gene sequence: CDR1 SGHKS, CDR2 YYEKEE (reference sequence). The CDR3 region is CASSRSGANTGELFF. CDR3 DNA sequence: TGTGCCAGCAGCCGTAGCGGGGCGAACACCGGGGAGCTGTTTTTT.